Presented here are 13 T cell receptor beta chains from one specimen sequenced in a study of Ad26.COV2.S vaccination and SARS-CoV-2 variants. Treatment in this sample: around 19 received Ad26.COV2.S at low or high dose, single or two shots; roughly 5 received placebo; per-sample allocation not given. On day 63 after the first injection, vaccine and placebo recipients gave samples. The data were produced by immunoSEQ multiplex PCR, yet TCRdb's version contains in-frame clones alone and is incomplete. This table holds hundreds of thousands of clones, approximately 89% found once. The starting material was peripheral blood, obtained in a trial of Ad26.COV2.S vaccine versus placebo. Every receptor here comes from a person aged 18-60 years who received the Ad26.COV2.S COVID-19 vaccine or a placebo.

The J gene is TRBJ1-1, the V gene TRBV18, with D perhaps matching TRBD1 (5 bases). This CDR3 contains 13 residues. The V gene lost 5 bases and the J gene lost 1 base, with 8 bases spanning the gap. The V gene's germline CDR1 is KGHSH and CDR2 LQKENI. As DNA, the CDR3 is TGTGCCAGCTCAAAAGGGGCGAACACTGAAGCTTTCTTT. Protein product: CASSKGANTEAFF.

The chain has TRBV4-3 and TRBJ2-1, with 8 bases that match TRBD1. This CDR3 spans 15 amino acids. Losses at the gene ends were 2 bases for V and 5 bases for J; bases not matched to a gene: 5. The germline V gene encodes CDR1 LGHNA and CDR2 YSLEER. CDR3 sequence: CASSQTDRADNEQFF. The CDR3 nucleotides read TGCGCCAGCAGCCAAACGGACAGGGCGGACAATGAGCAGTTCTTC.

J is TRBJ1-6 and V is TRBV7-9; weak D call: TRBD1 (5 bases). The CDR3 spans 14 residues. The ends were cut back, 5 bases at V and 8 bases at J, with 13 bases in the middle. Germline assignment: CDR1 SEHNR and CDR2 FQNEAQ (reference sequence). This CDR3 is CASSATARDSPLHF. CDR3 DNA sequence: TGTGCCAGCAGCGCGACAGCGAGGGATTCACCCCTCCACTTT.

The chain joins TRBV6-6 to TRBJ1-6; D unclear. Germline V lookup: CDR1 MNHNY, CDR2 SVGAGI (reference sequence). The CDR3 runs 14 residues. V was clipped by 6 bases and J by 2 bases, with 8 bases between them. CDR3 amino acids: CASSKGTYNSPLHF. The CDR3 DNA follows: TGTGCCAGCAGCAAGGGAACCTATAATTCACCCCTCCACTTT.

The rearrangement uses TRBV5-1 and TRBJ2-1; TRBD2 aligns across 9 bases. After removal of 6 bases from V and 5 bases from J, the junction contained 6 bases not matched to a gene. There are 14 residues in the CDR3. The germline V gene encodes CDR1 SGHRS and CDR2 YFSETQ. The chain's CDR3 is CASNRGRADNEQFF. CDR3 nucleotides: TGCGCCAGCAATCGCGGGAGGGCCGACAATGAGCAGTTCTTC.

In the case of this clone: This sample includes further DNA sequences coding for the same CDR3. The CDR3 DNA follows: TGCGCCAGCAGCCAACGGGGATTAGCCAAAAACATTCAGTACTTC. Its protein product is CASSQRGLAKNIQYF. This chain links TRBV4-1 with TRBJ2-4, with D perhaps TRBD2 (5 bases). CDR3 length: 15 amino acids. CDR1 and CDR2 from the germline V gene are MGHRA and YSYEKL. V dropped 2 bases and J dropped 0 bases, with 8 bases sitting between them.

J is TRBJ2-1 and V is TRBV15; 9 bases align to TRBD2. The V and J ends lost 1 base and 7 bases, in that order; junction bases with no gene match: 5. The CDR3 loop spans 15 amino acids. The germline V gene has CDR1 LNHNV and CDR2 YYDKDF (reference sequence). The CDR3 nucleotides are TGTGCCACCAGCAGAGGGACTAGCGATTGGAATGAGCAGTTCTTC. Translated, it gives CATSRGTSDWNEQFF.

The chain employs TRBV24-1 and TRBJ1-4; D not resolved. The V end lost 3 bases, the J end lost 4 bases, and 8 bases lay between the germline ends. The CDR3 runs to 14 residues. CDR1 and CDR2 (germline): KGHDR, SFDVKD. CDR3 sequence: CATSDPQSNEKLFF. CDR3 nucleotides: TGTGCCACCAGTGATCCCCAGAGTAATGAAAAACTGTTTTTT.

The V and J genes are TRBV4-2 and TRBJ1-1; D not resolved. The germline V and J ends were trimmed by 1 base and 5 bases, with 14 bases remaining between them. The CDR3 contains 15 residues. Per germline, CDR1 LGHNA and CDR2 YNFKEQ. This CDR3 reads CASSQVGPSGTEAFF. CDR3 DNA: TGTGCCAGCAGCCAAGTGGGCCCTTCCGGGACTGAAGCTTTCTTT.

This clone was detected once. V is TRBV6-6 and J is TRBJ2-7; 8 positions match TRBD1. The junction had 6 bases not matched to a gene; V was cut back by 6 bases and J by 2 bases. CDR3 length: 14 amino acids. CDR1 is MNHNY, CDR2 SVGAGI, per germline (reference sequence). CDR3 bases: TGTGCCAGCAGGGGGAGGACAGGGCCCTACGAGCAGTACGTC. It yields the protein CASRGRTGPYEQYV.

The rearrangement uses TRBV7-8 and TRBJ2-3; possible D gene TRBD1, 7 bases. Germline loops: CDR1 SGHVS, CDR2 FQNEAQ. V was cut by 0 bases and J by 5 bases, with 21 bases left in between. CDR3 size: 18 residues. This CDR3 is CASSLAEETGKGGDTQYF. As DNA, the CDR3 is TGTGCCAGCAGCTTAGCCGAGGAGACAGGGAAGGGGGGAGATACGCAGTATTTT.

The chain couples TRBV2 to TRBJ1-5; D possibly corresponds to TRBD1 (6 bases). Trimming removed 6 bases from V and 6 bases from J, with 18 bases in between. The CDR3 is 15 residues long. The germline gives CDR1 SNHLY, CDR2 FYNNEI. CDR3 DNA: TGTGCCAGCAGGAGGGAACAGGGTGGAAGTCAGCCCCAGCATTTT. Amino acid sequence: CASRREQGGSQPQHF.

CDR3 bases: TGTGCCAGCAGCGTAGCGGCTAGCCACTACAATACGCAGTATTTT. This gives the protein CASSVAASHYNTQYF. The rearrangement links TRBV9 to TRBJ2-3, with a weak D call TRBD2 (5 bases). V dropped 0 bases and J dropped 7 bases, with 15 bases sitting between them. Germline V gene sequence: CDR1 SGDLS, CDR2 YYNGEE. The CDR3 has 15 amino acids. Based on the CDR3 plus reference TRBV9 and TRBJ2-3, the full variable domain is DSGVTQTPKHLITATGQRVTLRCSPRSGDLSVYWYQQSLDQGLQFLIQYYNGEERAKGNILERFSAQQFPDLHSELNLSSLELGDSALYFCASSVAASHYNTQYFGPGTRLTVL.